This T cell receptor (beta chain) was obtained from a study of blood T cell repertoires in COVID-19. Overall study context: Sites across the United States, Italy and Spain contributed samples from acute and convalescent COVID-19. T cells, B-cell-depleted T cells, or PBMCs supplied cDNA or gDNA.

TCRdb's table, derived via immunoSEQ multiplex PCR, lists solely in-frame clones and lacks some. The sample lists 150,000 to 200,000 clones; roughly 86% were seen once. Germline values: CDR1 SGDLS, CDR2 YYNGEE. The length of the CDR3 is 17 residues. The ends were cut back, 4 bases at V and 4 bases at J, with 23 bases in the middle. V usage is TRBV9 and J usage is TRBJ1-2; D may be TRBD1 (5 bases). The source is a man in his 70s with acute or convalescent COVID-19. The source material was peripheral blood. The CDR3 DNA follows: TGTGCCAGCAGCCGGAGGGAGGGACGGTGGACTTCCTATGGCTACACCTTC. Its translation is CASSRREGRWTSYGYTF.